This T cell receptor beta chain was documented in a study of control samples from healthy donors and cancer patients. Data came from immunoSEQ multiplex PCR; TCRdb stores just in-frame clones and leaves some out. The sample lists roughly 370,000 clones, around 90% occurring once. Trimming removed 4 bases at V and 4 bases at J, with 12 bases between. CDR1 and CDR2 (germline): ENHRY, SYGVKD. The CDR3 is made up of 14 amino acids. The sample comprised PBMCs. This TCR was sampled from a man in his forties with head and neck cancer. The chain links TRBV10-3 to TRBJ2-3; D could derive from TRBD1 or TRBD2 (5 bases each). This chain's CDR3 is CAISGDLQADTQYF. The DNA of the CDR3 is TGTGCCATCAGTGGGGACCTCCAGGCAGATACGCAGTATTTT.